The 12 T cell receptor beta chains listed next were all sequenced from one sample in a study of blood T cell repertoires in COVID-19 (dated by TCRdb to 2020 to 2022). Library generation was performed with the immunoSEQ multiplex PCR assay. Entries here come from immuneACCESS through TCRdb and include only in-frame sequences with V and J called. Some clones fail to appear in such tables; in the studies checked, an unresolved V gene covers under half of the shortfall, and the cause of the remainder is unknown. The sample contains some 89,000 clones, around nine tenths of them found a single time. The ten largest clonotypes hold approximately 2% of the sample. Input material: peripheral blood. The receptors were sampled from a man aged 50 to 60 with acute or convalescent COVID-19.

The chain links TRBV28 to TRBJ1-1; unclear D gene. The germline gives CDR1 MDHEN, CDR2 SYDVKM. The CDR3 length is 11 residues. V was shortened by 10 bases and J by 0 bases, with 6 bases between the two germline ends. The CDR3 is CATSLNTEAFF. DNA of the CDR3: TGTGCCACCTCCTTGAACACTGAAGCTTTCTTT.

This clone was observed a single time. V is TRBV7-3 and J is TRBJ1-1; the D gene is possibly TRBD1 (6 bases). Germline V lookup: CDR1 SGHTA, CDR2 FQGTGA. Trimming shortened V by 5 bases and J by 7 bases, and 14 bases separated the two germline ends. CDR3 length equals 13 residues. The CDR3 is CASSPRRGGEAFF. As DNA, the CDR3 is TGTGCCAGCAGCCCCCGGAGGGGGGGTGAAGCTTTCTTT. Using reference TRBV7-3 and TRBJ1-1 for the parts outside the CDR3, the full variable domain is GAGVSQTPSNKVTEKGKYVELRCDPISGHTALYWYRQSLGQGPEFLIYFQGTGAADDSGLPNDRFFAVRPEGSVSTLKIQRTERGDSAVYLCASSPRRGGEAFFGQGTRLTVV.

The rearrangement joins TRBV4-1 to TRBJ1-4; 11 nucleotides line up with TRBD1. The CDR3 runs 16 residues. The V segment lost 4 bases and the J segment 3 bases; nucleotides outside the gene matches: 4. The germline V gene encodes CDR1 MGHRA and CDR2 YSYEKL. The CDR3 region has the DNA TGCGCCAGCAGCCTACCGGGACAGGGGGCTAATGAAAAACTGTTTTTT. Translated, it gives CASSLPGQGANEKLFF.

CDR3: CASSPRDRGTYGYTF. The CDR3 bases are TGTGCCAGCAGCCCGAGGGACAGGGGGACCTATGGCTACACCTTC. This chain links TRBV5-6 with TRBJ1-2; the match to TRBD1 covers 11 bases. Per germline, CDR1 SGHDT and CDR2 YYEEEE. J gave up 4 bases and V 4 bases, and 6 bases lay outside the gene matches. The CDR3 contains 15 residues.

This sequence joins TRBV7-2 and TRBJ1-3; D is unresolved. Germline V lookup: CDR1 SGHTA, CDR2 FQGNSA. V was clipped by 4 bases and J by 0 bases, with 16 bases between them. The CDR3 runs to 17 residues. The CDR3 region is CASSSREASHSGNTIYF. The CDR3 region has the DNA TGTGCCAGCAGCTCCCGGGAGGCATCGCACTCTGGAAACACCATATATTTT.

The chain couples TRBV28 to TRBJ2-7, with 8 nucleotides matching TRBD2. With V trimmed by 6 bases and J by 4 bases, 8 bases remained unmatched. From germline, CDR1 is MDHEN and CDR2 SYDVKM. The CDR3 spans 14 residues. The CDR3 DNA is TGTGCCAGCAGACTTGGGAGCGGGAGTTACGAGCAGTACTTC. The encoded protein is CASRLGSGSYEQYF.

This chain uses TRBV6-5 with TRBJ2-2, with 7 nucleotides matching TRBD2. Germline CDR1 reads MNHEY; CDR2 reads SVGAGI. With 0 bases clipped from V and 7 bases from J, the junction kept 5 bases outside the gene matches. The CDR3 has 15 residues. CDR3 DNA: TGTGCCAGCAGTTACTCGGGAGGGTCCGGCGGGGAGCTGTTTTTT. Translated: CASSYSGGSGGELFF.

The genes are TRBV7-2 and TRBJ1-5; no clear D gene. The V and J ends lost 0 bases and 4 bases respectively, with 4 bases between them. Looked up from germline, CDR1 is SGHTA and CDR2 is FQGNSA. The CDR3 totals 13 residues. CDR3 sequence (DNA): TGTGCCAGCAGCTTAGCCCAGAATCAGCCCCAGCATTTT. This translates into CASSLAQNQPQHF.

The chain is built from TRBV5-1 and TRBJ1-5, with TRBD1 as a possible D gene (6 bases). The germline V and J ends were trimmed by 0 bases and 0 bases, with 7 bases remaining between them. This CDR3 spans 15 amino acids. CDR1 SGHRS and CDR2 YFSETQ come from the germline V gene. CDR3 sequence (DNA): TGCGCCAGCAGCTTGGAGGGGGTTAGCAATCAGCCCCAGCATTTT. It specifies CASSLEGVSNQPQHF. The whole variable domain, filled in from reference TRBV5-1 and TRBJ1-5, reads KAGVTQTPRYLIKTRGQQVTLSCSPISGHRSVSWYQQTPGQGLQFLFEYFSETQRNKGNFPGRFSGRQFSNSRSEMNVSTLELGDSALYLCASSLEGVSNQPQHFGDGTRLSIL.

V gene TRBV18 combines with J gene TRBJ1-1, with D possibly TRBD1 on 5 matching bases. CDR3 size: 15 residues. Germline CDR1 and CDR2: KGHSH and LQKENI. V was trimmed by 1 base and J by 5 bases, leaving 14 bases between them. The chain's CDR3 is CASSPQTGGRTEAFF. The CDR3 DNA reads as TGTGCCAGCTCACCACAAACGGGGGGGAGAACTGAAGCTTTCTTT.

The genes are TRBV5-8 and TRBJ2-1; 7 nucleotides agree with TRBD2. Germline CDR1 SGHTS, CDR2 YDEGEE. V shed 4 bases, J shed 5 bases, and the junction held 6 bases outside the gene matches. This CDR3 contains 14 residues. CDR3 loop: CASSPYSGNNEQFF. The DNA of the CDR3 is TGTGCCAGCAGCCCTTACAGCGGGAACAATGAGCAGTTCTTC.

In the case of this clone: The germline gene is not matched at one end of the junction; a read error may be the cause. This chain links TRBV2 with TRBJ2-2, with D perhaps matching TRBD1 (6 bases). This CDR3 is built from 14 residues. The V gene's germline CDR1 is SNHLY and CDR2 FYNNEI. The CDR3 DNA is TGTGCCAGCAGCGAAGACAGGCACACCGGGGAGCTGTTTTTT. This translates into CASSEDRHTGELFF.